This entry describes one TCR beta chain. Its antigen is undetermined. CDR1 and CDR2 from the germline V gene are SGHRS and YFSETQ. The CDR3 consists of 14 residues. V lost 3 bases, J lost 5 bases, and 14 bases lay in between. The PCR made use of 60 Vbeta and 13 Jbeta primers. TCRdb's table, derived via immunoSEQ multiplex PCR, lists solely in-frame clones and lacks some. The sample contains under 110,000 clones, 75% to 90% of which appear only once. The sample originates from a study of cytomegalovirus exposure and HLA in healthy donors. Study-wide findings and caveats: Among the most significant clusters, several appeared linked to common viral pathogens in a later analysis.

V usage is TRBV5-1 and J usage is TRBJ2-5; possible D gene TRBD2, 7 bases. This TCR derives from a man aged 25 to 40 in good health and CMV-seronegative. Material for sequencing was PBMCs. The CDR3 DNA reads as TGCGCCAGCAGCTCGCACAGGGAGGGGGAGACCCAGTACTTC. This encodes CASSSHREGETQYF.